This is a list of T cell receptor beta chains from one sample in a study of blood T cell repertoires in COVID-19. Method: immunoSEQ multiplex PCR; TCRdb's copy keeps in-frame clones and lacks some. The sample shows under 200,000 clones, roughly nine tenths of them seen only once. Source material: peripheral blood. Every receptor here comes from a man between 65 and 79 years old with acute or convalescent COVID-19. The CDR3 runs from the conserved cysteine through the conserved F or W.

V,CDR3
TRBV5-1,CASSFYRASNYGYTF
TRBV10-3,CAIGTDSNQPQHF
TRBV6-5,CASGGGQRAKNIQYF
TRBV9,CASSPRDPRDTEAFF
TRBV6-2/TRBV6-3,CASSYLASGITDTQYF
TRBV9,CASSVGAGAYEQYF
TRBV3-1/TRBV3-2,CASSQGSYPGEQYF
TRBV19,CASSIRLPSGELFF
TRBV6-1,CASSERGTGVAGLNEQFF
TRBV5-5,CASSPESGGALTQYF
TRBV28,CASSLWDRGDNEQFF
TRBV6-6,CASSYSLTYEQYF
TRBV5-1,CASSRGTSGGEETQYF
TRBV2,CASVLGGLTGAEAFF
TRBV19,CASRDRSATNEKLFF
TRBV2,CASSLQYEQYF
TRBV18,CASSPLTESLYGYTF
TRBV27,CASSYRAASTDTQYF
TRBV11-3,CASSLGVESPLHF
TRBV28,CASSPTVYGYTF
TRBV3-1/TRBV3-2,CASSQEDYGYTF
TRBV5-1,CASSPDSLMANYGYTF
TRBV19,CASSYRGSWQPQHF
TRBV28,CASSALGTESNQPQHF
TRBV11-2,CASSRTGANEQYF
TRBV2,CASTVTGGELEQYF